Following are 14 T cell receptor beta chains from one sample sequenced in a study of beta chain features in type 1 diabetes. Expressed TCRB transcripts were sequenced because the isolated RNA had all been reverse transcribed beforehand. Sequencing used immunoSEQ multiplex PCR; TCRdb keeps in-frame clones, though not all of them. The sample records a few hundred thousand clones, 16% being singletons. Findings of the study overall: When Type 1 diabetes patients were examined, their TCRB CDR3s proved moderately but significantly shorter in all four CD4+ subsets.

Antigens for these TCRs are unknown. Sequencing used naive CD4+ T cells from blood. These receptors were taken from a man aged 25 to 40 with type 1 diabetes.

The CDR3, as DNA: TGTGCCAGCAGCTTTATGGCGGGAGGGTACGCAGAGACCCAGTACTTC. Amino acid sequence: CASSFMAGGYAETQYF. The V call is TRBV7-9, the J call TRBJ2-5, with 9 bases matching TRBD2. The germline V gene encodes CDR1 SEHNR and CDR2 FQNEAQ (reference sequence). The CDR3 contains 16 residues. V gave up 3 bases and J gave up 4 bases; unmatched junction bases: 9.

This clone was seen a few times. The CDR3 region has the DNA TGCAGCGTTATGCTCCTAGCGGGCGAGCAGTACTTC. It yields the protein CSVMLLAGEQYF. The chain joins TRBV29-1 to TRBJ2-7, with 8 bases identical to TRBD2. Germline assignment: CDR1 SQVTM and CDR2 ANQGSEA. V lost 5 bases and J lost 6; bases outside the gene matches: 6. The CDR3 spans 12 residues.

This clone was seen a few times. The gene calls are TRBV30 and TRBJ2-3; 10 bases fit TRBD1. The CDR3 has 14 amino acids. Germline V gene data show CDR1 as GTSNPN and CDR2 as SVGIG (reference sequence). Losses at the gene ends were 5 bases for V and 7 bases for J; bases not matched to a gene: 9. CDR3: CAWGPGQGRNTQYF. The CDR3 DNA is TGTGCCTGGGGACCGGGACAGGGGCGCAATACGCAGTATTTT.

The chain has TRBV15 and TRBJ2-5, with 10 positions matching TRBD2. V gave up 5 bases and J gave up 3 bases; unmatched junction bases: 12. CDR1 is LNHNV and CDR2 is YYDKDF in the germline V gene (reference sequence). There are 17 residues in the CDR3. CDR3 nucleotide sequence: TGTGCCACCAGCTCCACCGCGAGCGGGAGGGCGAAAGAGACCCAGTACTTC. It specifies CATSSTASGRAKETQYF.

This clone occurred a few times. CDR3 in amino acids: CASSRRLAGAKTDTQYF. The DNA for the CDR3 is TGCGCCAGCAGCCGACGACTAGCGGGAGCCAAAACAGATACGCAGTATTTT. The J gene is TRBJ2-3, the V gene TRBV4-1, with 12 nucleotides matching TRBD2. CDR3 length: 17 residues. The V gene's germline CDR1 is MGHRA and CDR2 YSYEKL. The ends lost 4 bases at V and 3 bases at J; junction bases unmatched: 8.

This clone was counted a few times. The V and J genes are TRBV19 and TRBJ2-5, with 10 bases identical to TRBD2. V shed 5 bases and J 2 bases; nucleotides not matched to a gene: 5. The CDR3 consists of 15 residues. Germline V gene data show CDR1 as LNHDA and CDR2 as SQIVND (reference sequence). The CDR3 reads CASSEAGGVQETQYF. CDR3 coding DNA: TGTGCCAGTAGTGAAGCGGGAGGGGTACAAGAGACCCAGTACTTC.

The CDR3 spells CASSPQPPPGTDTQYF. CDR3 nucleotides: TGCGCCAGCAGCCCTCAGCCCCCGCCAGGCACAGATACGCAGTATTTT. The chain employs TRBV4-1 and TRBJ2-3; unclear D gene. Trimming stripped 4 bases from V and 1 base from J, with 15 bases between. The V gene's germline CDR1 is MGHRA and CDR2 YSYEKL. This CDR3 region has 16 residues.

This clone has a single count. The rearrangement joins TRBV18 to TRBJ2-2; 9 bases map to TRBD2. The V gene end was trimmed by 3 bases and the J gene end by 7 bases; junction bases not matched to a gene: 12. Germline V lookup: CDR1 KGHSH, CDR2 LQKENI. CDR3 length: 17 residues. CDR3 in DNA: TGTGCCAGCTCACCGACGAGCGGGGGGCCGAGGAGCGGGGAGCTGTTTTTT. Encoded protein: CASSPTSGGPRSGELFF.

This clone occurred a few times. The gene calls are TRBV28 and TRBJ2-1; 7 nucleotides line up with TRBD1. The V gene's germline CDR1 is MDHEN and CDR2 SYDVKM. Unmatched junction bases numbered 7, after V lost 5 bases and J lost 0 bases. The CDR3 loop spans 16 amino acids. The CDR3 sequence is CASSPGTALSYNEQFF. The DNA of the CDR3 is TGTGCCAGCAGTCCCGGGACAGCTCTCTCCTACAATGAGCAGTTCTTC.

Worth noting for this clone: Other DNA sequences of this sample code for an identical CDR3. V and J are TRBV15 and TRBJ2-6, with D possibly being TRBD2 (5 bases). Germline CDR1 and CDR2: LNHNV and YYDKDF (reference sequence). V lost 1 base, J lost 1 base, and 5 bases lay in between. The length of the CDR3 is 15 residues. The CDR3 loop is CATSRAGSGANVLTF. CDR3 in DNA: TGTGCCACCAGCAGAGCGGGGTCTGGGGCCAACGTCCTGACTTTC.

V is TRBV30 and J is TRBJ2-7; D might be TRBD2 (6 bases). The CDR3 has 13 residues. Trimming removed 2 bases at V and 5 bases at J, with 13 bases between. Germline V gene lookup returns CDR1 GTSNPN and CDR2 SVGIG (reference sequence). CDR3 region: CAWSQGLKDEQYF. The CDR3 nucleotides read TGTGCCTGGAGTCAAGGACTAAAAGACGAGCAGTACTTC.

The CDR3 is CASSPPFPGDTEAFF. Written as DNA, the CDR3 is TGTGCCAGCTCACCACCGTTTCCGGGAGACACTGAAGCTTTCTTT. The genes are TRBV18 and TRBJ1-1; D gene ambiguous. Trimming pared 0 bases from V and 3 bases from J, leaving 11 bases between. The CDR3 length is 15 residues. The germline V gene has CDR1 KGHSH and CDR2 LQKENI.

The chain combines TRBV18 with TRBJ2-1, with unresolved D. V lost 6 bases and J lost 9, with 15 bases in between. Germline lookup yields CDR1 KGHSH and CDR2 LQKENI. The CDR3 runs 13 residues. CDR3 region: CASSAPPPTEQFF. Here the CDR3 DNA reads TGTGCCAGCTCCGCGCCGCCGCCCACTGAGCAGTTCTTC.

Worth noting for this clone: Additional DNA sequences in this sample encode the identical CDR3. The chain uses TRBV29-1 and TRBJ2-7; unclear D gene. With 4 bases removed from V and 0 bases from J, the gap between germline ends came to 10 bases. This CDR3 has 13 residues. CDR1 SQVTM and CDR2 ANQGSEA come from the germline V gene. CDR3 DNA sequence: TGCAGCGTTGGCGGCGTCCTCTCCTACGAGCAGTACTTC. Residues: CSVGGVLSYEQYF.